This T cell receptor (beta chain) is drawn from a study of cytomegalovirus exposure and HLA in healthy donors. Study outcomes and limitations: It was confirmed in vitro that a few of the CMV-associated chains were specific for CMV antigens. Most TCR sequences proved rare, with some public TCRs found in many donors.

Data came from immunoSEQ multiplex PCR; TCRdb stores just in-frame clones and leaves some out. The table includes more than 200,000 clones, roughly 87% detected once. As for this clone: Its antigen is still unknown. A read error may produce the germline difference seen at one junction end.

Germline CDR1 reads SGHTA; CDR2 reads FQGNSA. This CDR3 has 13 amino acids. V gene TRBV7-2 combines with J gene TRBJ2-1; D possibly matches TRBD1 or TRBD2 (5 bases each). What was sequenced was PBMCs. This receptor was taken from a man aged 18 to 29 in good health and CMV-seropositive. The CDR3 is CASSWDPYNEQFF. Written as DNA, the CDR3 is TGTGCCAGCAGCTGGGACCCCTATAATGAGCAGTTCTTC.